The 32 T cell receptor beta chains in this list originate from one sample, sequenced in a study of cytomegalovirus exposure and HLA in healthy donors. Primers for the PCR totalled 60 Vbeta and 13 Jbeta. Profiled with immunoSEQ multiplex PCR; TCRdb holds only in-frame clones, not every one. This sample yields about 90,000 clones, of which 75% to 80% are seen a single time; approximately 4.2% belongs to the top ten. The specimen was PBMCs. These receptors were collected from a woman aged 40 to 50 in good health and CMV-seropositive.

This chain links TRBV5-1 with TRBJ1-1; 7 bases are shared with TRBD1. Germline assignment: CDR1 SGHRS and CDR2 YFSETQ. The CDR3 totals 14 residues. After removal of 3 bases from V and 5 bases from J, the junction contained 7 bases not matched to a gene. CDR3 DNA sequence: TGCGCCAGCAGCTCTGGTACAGGGGCTACTGAAGCTTTCTTT. The encoded protein is CASSSGTGATEAFF.

This clone was found once. The rearrangement joins TRBV7-2 to TRBJ1-6, with D possibly being TRBD1 (6 bases). Trimming stripped 3 bases from V and 6 bases from J, with 12 bases between. The length of the CDR3 is 15 residues. Germline CDR1 is SGHTA and CDR2 is FQGNSA. CDR3: CASSLRQVINSPLHF. The CDR3 nucleotides read TGTGCCAGCAGCTTGCGACAGGTGATTAATTCACCCCTCCACTTT.

The chain has TRBV4-3 and TRBJ2-5; TRBD1 is a possible D gene (6 bases). The V end lost 2 bases, the J end lost 1 base, and 8 bases lay between the germline ends. This CDR3 comprises 14 residues. CDR1 and CDR2 (germline): LGHNA, YSLEER. This CDR3 reads CASSQMTGQETQYF. The CDR3 bases are TGCGCCAGCAGCCAAATGACAGGCCAAGAGACCCAGTACTTC.

This clone was detected once. This chain connects TRBV7-9 to TRBJ2-1; possible D gene TRBD2, 5 bases. Germline-derived CDR1 and CDR2 are SEHNR and FQNEAQ (reference sequence). The CDR3 runs to 12 residues. V gave up 6 bases and J gave up 11 bases, with 14 bases separating them. CDR3 in amino acids: CASSRTEAQQFF. CDR3 nucleotides: TGTGCCAGCAGTCGAACGGAGGCCCAGCAGTTCTTC.

The rearrangement links TRBV29-1 to TRBJ2-1, with D possibly being TRBD1 (6 bases). The ends were cut back, 6 bases at V and 3 bases at J, with 15 bases in the middle. CDR1 SQVTM and CDR2 ANQGSEA come from the germline V gene. There are 14 residues in the CDR3. CDR3 in DNA: TGCAGCGTAAACAGGGTGGGGGTCTACAATGAGCAGTTCTTC. This translates into CSVNRVGVYNEQFF.

This clone was seen more than once but under ten times. The V call is TRBV5-5, the J call TRBJ2-7; TRBD1 might be the D (6 bases). Germline-derived CDR1 and CDR2 are SGHKS and YYEKEE (reference sequence). The CDR3 extends over 14 amino acids. V was clipped by 4 bases and J by 3 bases, with 14 bases between them. As DNA, the CDR3 is TGTGCCAGCAGCCCCTACGCAGGGGACTACGAGCAGTACTTC. Translation: CASSPYAGDYEQYF. Drawing the rest from reference TRBV5-5 and TRBJ2-7, the complete variable domain is DAGVTQSPTHLIKTRGQQVTLRCSPISGHKSVSWYQQVLGQGPQFIFQYYEKEERGRGNFPDRFSARQFPNYSSELNVNALLLGDSALYLCASSPYAGDYEQYFGPGTRLTVT.

This rearrangement joins TRBV7-2 to TRBJ2-1; D remains ambiguous. Trimming took 5 bases from V and 5 from J, leaving 7 bases between them. Germline CDR1 and CDR2: SGHTA and FQGNSA. The CDR3 contains 12 residues. This chain's CDR3 is CASSPDDNEQFF. The CDR3, as DNA: TGTGCCAGCAGCCCAGATGACAATGAGCAGTTCTTC.

J is TRBJ2-5 and V is TRBV7-2; D remains ambiguous. From germline, CDR1 is SGHTA and CDR2 FQGNSA. The CDR3 spans 16 residues. V dropped 0 bases and J dropped 2 bases, with 13 bases sitting between them. As DNA, the CDR3 is TGTGCCAGCAGCTTAGCTCGGTACCGCAATCAAGAGACCCAGTACTTC. Residues: CASSLARYRNQETQYF.

The rearrangement uses TRBV6-1 and TRBJ2-1; TRBD2 matches 12 bases. The CDR3 contains 16 residues. Looked up from germline, CDR1 is MNHNS and CDR2 is SASEGT. Losses at the gene ends were 3 bases for V and 1 base for J; bases not matched to a gene: 1. Here the CDR3 reads CASSDGLAGSYNEQFF. CDR3 bases: TGTGCCAGCAGTGACGGACTAGCGGGGTCCTACAATGAGCAGTTCTTC.

This clone was recorded a few times. This rearrangement joins TRBV5-6 to TRBJ2-3; D remains ambiguous. The germline V and J ends were trimmed by 2 bases and 5 bases, with 9 bases remaining between them. Germline values: CDR1 SGHDT, CDR2 YYEEEE. CDR3 length equals 13 residues. Here the CDR3 reads CASSFFPIDTQYF. CDR3 in DNA: TGTGCCAGCAGCTTCTTTCCTATAGATACGCAGTATTTT. Drawing the rest from reference TRBV5-6 and TRBJ2-3, the complete variable domain is DAGVTQSPTHLIKTRGQQVTLRCSPKSGHDTVSWYQQALGQGPQFIFQYYEEEERQRGNFPDRFSGHQFPNYSSELNVNALLLGDSALYLCASSFFPIDTQYFGPGTRLTVL.

This sequence joins TRBV9 and TRBJ2-7; TRBD2 is a possible D gene (6 bases). The CDR3 consists of 14 residues. CDR1 is SGDLS, CDR2 YYNGEE, per germline. V shed 0 bases and J shed 2 bases, with 9 bases lying between them. Here the CDR3 DNA reads TGTGCCAGCAGCGTAGGTGGGGGGACCTACGAGCAGTACTTC. Translating it yields CASSVGGGTYEQYF.

The chain recombines TRBV5-1 with TRBJ2-5, with D possibly matching TRBD2 (6 bases). Per germline, CDR1 SGHRS and CDR2 YFSETQ. The germline V and J ends were trimmed by 0 bases and 3 bases, with 12 bases remaining between them. CDR3 length equals 15 residues. This CDR3 is CASSLASGGEETQYF. CDR3 nucleotides: TGCGCCAGCAGCTTGGCGTCAGGCGGGGAAGAGACCCAGTACTTC.

The V and J genes are TRBV9 and TRBJ2-3; possible D gene TRBD2, 5 bases. V was trimmed by 2 bases and J by 2 bases, leaving 15 bases between them. CDR3 size: 16 residues. The germline V gene encodes CDR1 SGDLS and CDR2 YYNGEE. The chain's CDR3 is CASSVASSYLTDTQYF. DNA of the CDR3: TGTGCCAGCAGCGTGGCATCTAGCTACCTCACAGATACGCAGTATTTT.

This sequence joins TRBV5-6 and TRBJ2-7, with D possibly being TRBD1 (5 bases). In germline, CDR1 is SGHDT, CDR2 YYEEEE. Between the trimmed V and J ends, which lost 2 bases and 5 bases, there was a span of 14 bases. The CDR3 spans 14 residues. This chain's CDR3 is CASSLAPGSHEQYF. The CDR3 DNA reads as TGTGCCAGCAGCTTAGCTCCAGGGTCCCACGAGCAGTACTTC.

The chain employs TRBV7-3 and TRBJ2-3; 8 bases align to TRBD1. The CDR3 has 15 amino acids. Germline-derived CDR1 and CDR2 are SGHTA and FQGTGA. Trimming took 2 bases from V and 4 from J; bases not matched to a gene: 5. The CDR3 loop is CASSLGSGGADTQYF. The CDR3 DNA follows: TGTGCCAGCAGCTTAGGTTCAGGGGGCGCAGATACGCAGTATTTT.

CDR3 region: CASSSEQGGNTGELFF. For the CDR3, the DNA is TGTGCCAGCAGCTCCGAACAGGGGGGGAACACCGGGGAGCTGTTTTTT. The V gene is TRBV7-2, the J gene TRBJ2-2; 8 bases line up with TRBD1. The CDR3 is 16 residues long. The V and J ends lost 4 bases and 1 base, in that order; junction bases with no gene match: 5. The germline V gene has CDR1 SGHTA and CDR2 FQGNSA.

The chain recombines TRBV19 with TRBJ1-2; 9 bases are shared with TRBD1. With 9 bases clipped from V and 7 bases from J, the junction kept 6 bases outside the gene matches. The CDR3 loop spans 12 amino acids. Per the germline V gene, CDR1 is LNHDA and CDR2 is SQIVND (reference sequence). The CDR3, as DNA: TGTGCCAGCAAGACAGGGGGGCTTGGCTACACCTTC. Protein product: CASKTGGLGYTF.

The chain recombines TRBV9 with TRBJ1-3; TRBD1 matches 8 bases. This CDR3 spans 15 amino acids. J was trimmed by 2 bases and V by 4 bases; bases with no gene match: 5. The germline V gene encodes CDR1 SGDLS and CDR2 YYNGEE. This CDR3 reads CASSPSDRAGNTIYF. Written as DNA, the CDR3 is TGTGCCAGCAGCCCTTCGGACAGGGCTGGAAACACCATATATTTT.

This chain connects TRBV7-2 to TRBJ2-7, with D tentatively TRBD1 (5 bases). Germline V gene sequence: CDR1 SGHTA, CDR2 FQGNSA. This CDR3 is built from 13 residues. Deletions cut 4 bases from V and 9 bases from J, with 16 bases between. The CDR3 DNA reads as TGTGCCAGCAGCTCCAACCAGGGATTTCGGCAGTACTTC. Protein sequence: CASSSNQGFRQYF.

This chain uses TRBV7-2 with TRBJ2-3, with 9 bases fitting TRBD1. V gave up 5 bases and J gave up 2 bases; unmatched junction bases: 8. The CDR3 is 16 amino acids. CDR1 and CDR2 from the germline V gene are SGHTA and FQGNSA. The CDR3 coding sequence is TGTGCCAGCAGCCCCCACAGGGGGCAACTCACAGATACGCAGTATTTT. Translating it yields CASSPHRGQLTDTQYF.

This chain joins TRBV7-2 and TRBJ2-7, with 8 bases that match TRBD2. Unmatched junction bases numbered 11, after V lost 2 bases and J lost 5 bases. The CDR3 is made up of 16 amino acids. CDR1 SGHTA and CDR2 FQGNSA come from the germline V gene. CDR3 nucleotide sequence: TGTGCCAGCAGCTTATATGGCGGGAGGAATACCCACGAGCAGTACTTC. Translating gives CASSLYGGRNTHEQYF. Full variable domain (rest looked up from reference TRBV7-2 and TRBJ2-7): GAGVSQSPSNKVTEKGKDVELRCDPISGHTALYWYRQSLGQGLEFLIYFQGNSAPDKSGLPSDRFSAERTGGSVSTLTIQRTQQEDSAVYLCASSLYGGRNTHEQYFGPGTRLTVT.

The chain is built from TRBV30 and TRBJ2-6; D call uncertain. This CDR3 comprises 16 residues. Per germline, CDR1 GTSNPN and CDR2 SVGIG (reference sequence). V lost 0 bases and J 1 base, leaving 10 bases between the germline ends. The CDR3 spells CAWSVGPTSGANVLTF. CDR3 sequence (DNA): TGTGCCTGGAGTGTAGGCCCGACATCTGGGGCCAACGTCCTGACTTTC.

This clone came up a few times. The rearrangement joins TRBV7-3 to TRBJ2-3, with 16 bases identical to TRBD2. Looked up from germline, CDR1 is SGHTA and CDR2 is FQGTGA. The J segment lost 7 bases and the V segment lost 5 bases, leaving 6 bases of the junction unmatched. This CDR3 has 16 residues. The CDR3 loop is CASSPGTSGRAHTQYF. The CDR3 coding sequence is TGTGCCAGCAGCCCCGGGACTAGCGGGAGGGCCCATACGCAGTATTTT.

The chain employs TRBV5-1 and TRBJ2-7; 11 bases are a match to TRBD1. V shed 7 bases, J shed 3 bases, and the junction held 9 bases outside the gene matches. Germline V gene data show CDR1 as SGHRS and CDR2 as YFSETQ. The CDR3 is 15 amino acids. CDR3 bases: TGCGCCAGCGGCATGGGGACAGGGGGGAGCTACGAGCAGTACTTC. Protein: CASGMGTGGSYEQYF.

Concerning this clone: An end of the junction differs from the germline gene, which may be a read error. This sequence joins TRBV7-7 and TRBJ2-2; maybe TRBD2 (6 bases). CDR1 and CDR2 (germline): SSHAT, FNYEAQ (reference sequence). CDR3 size: 14 residues. In nucleotides, the CDR3 is TGTGCTAGCAGCTTAGCGGTAGACACCGGGGAGCTGTTTTTT. Protein product: CASSLAVDTGELFF.

In the case of this clone: A junction boundary mismatches the germline segment, possibly from a read error. The genes are TRBV7-8 and TRBJ1-2, with 10 bases identical to TRBD1. The CDR3 is 15 amino acids. CDR1 is SGHVS and CDR2 is FQNEAQ in the germline V gene. CDR3 nucleotide sequence: TGTGCCAGCAGCTTATCCTGGACAGGGGGTTCGCATGGGGACTTC. Its translation is CASSLSWTGGSHGDF. Based on the CDR3 plus reference TRBV7-8 and TRBJ1-2, the full variable domain is GAGVSQSPRYKVAKRGQDVALRCDPISGHVSLFWYQQALGQGPEFLTYFQNEAQLDKSGLPSDRFFAERPEGSVSTLKIQRTQQEDSAVYLCASSLSWTGGSHGDFGSGTRLTVV.

Only a few counts were recorded for this clone. V is TRBV18 and J is TRBJ1-1, with D possibly being TRBD1 (5 bases). Germline V gene sequence: CDR1 KGHSH, CDR2 LQKENI. CDR3 length: 14 residues. V was cut by 2 bases and J by 5 bases, with 12 bases left in between. CDR3 sequence: CASSPGQGTTEAFF. Here the CDR3 DNA reads TGTGCCAGCTCACCAGGGCAGGGAACAACTGAAGCTTTCTTT.

Here the CDR3 reads CASSTQDYALNEQFF. The CDR3 region has the DNA TGTGCCAGTAGTACCCAGGACTATGCCCTCAATGAGCAGTTCTTC. This chain joins TRBV19 and TRBJ2-1, with a possible D match to TRBD2 (6 bases). Germline values: CDR1 LNHDA, CDR2 SQIVND (reference sequence). Trimming left V 4 bases short and J 6 bases short, with 16 bases between. CDR3 length: 15 residues.

The chain combines TRBV18 with TRBJ2-1, with TRBD2 matching 11 bases. The germline V gene encodes CDR1 KGHSH and CDR2 LQKENI. Trimming cost V 3 bases and J 7 bases; bases outside gene matches: 5. The CDR3 consists of 15 residues. CDR3 sequence (DNA): TGTGCCAGCTCACCCTCTAGCGGGAGGTTGAATGAGCAGTTCTTC. Protein: CASSPSSGRLNEQFF.

This clone has just a few counts. This chain joins TRBV5-8 and TRBJ1-4; TRBD1 aligns across 8 bases. The germline V gene encodes CDR1 SGHTS and CDR2 YDEGEE. V lost 2 bases to trimming and J lost 7 bases; unmatched junction nucleotides: 4. This CDR3 region has 14 residues. DNA for the CDR3: TGTGCCAGCAGCTTCGCTGGGACAGGTGAAAAACTGTTTTTT. It encodes CASSFAGTGEKLFF.

The chain joins TRBV5-1 to TRBJ2-5; 8 bases match TRBD2. CDR1 is SGHRS, CDR2 YFSETQ, per germline. Unmatched junction bases numbered 4, after V lost 4 bases and J lost 2 bases. The CDR3 has 14 amino acids. CDR3 loop: CASSRTSGQETQYF. The CDR3 DNA reads TGCGCCAGCAGCCGTACTAGCGGTCAAGAGACCCAGTACTTC.

V is TRBV27 and J is TRBJ1-2; D call uncertain. Trimming removed 2 bases at V and 7 bases at J, with 14 bases between. This CDR3 region has 14 residues. Looked up from germline, CDR1 is MNHEY and CDR2 is SMNVEV (reference sequence). In DNA, the CDR3 is TGTGCCAGCAGTTTACAAGGGCTGGCGGGTGGCTACACCTTC. Residues: CASSLQGLAGGYTF.